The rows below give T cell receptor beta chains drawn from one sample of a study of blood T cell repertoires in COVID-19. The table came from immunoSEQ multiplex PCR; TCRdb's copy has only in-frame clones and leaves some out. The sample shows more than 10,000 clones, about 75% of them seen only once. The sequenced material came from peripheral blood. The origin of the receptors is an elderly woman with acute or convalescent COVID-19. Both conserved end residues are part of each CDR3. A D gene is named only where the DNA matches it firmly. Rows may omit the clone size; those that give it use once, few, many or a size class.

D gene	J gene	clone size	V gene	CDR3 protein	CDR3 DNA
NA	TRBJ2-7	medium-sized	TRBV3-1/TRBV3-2	CASSPDTGFSFYEQYF	TGTGCCAGCAGCCCGGACACAGGGTTTAGTTTCTACGAGCAGTACTTC
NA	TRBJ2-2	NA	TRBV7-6	CASSLVSSGGNTGELFF	TGTGCCAGCAGCTTAGTTTCCAGCGGAGGGAACACCGGGGAGCTGTTTTTT
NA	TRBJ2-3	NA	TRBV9	CASSVGMLATDTQYF	TGTGCCAGCAGCGTAGGGATGCTAGCGACAGATACGCAGTATTTT
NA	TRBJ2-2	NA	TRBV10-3	CATIREPELFF	TGTGCCACGATTCGGGAGCCCGAGCTGTTTTTT
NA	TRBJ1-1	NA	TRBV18	CASSPPGLKGAEAFF	TGTGCCAGCTCACCACCGGGACTTAAGGGCGCTGAAGCTTTCTTT
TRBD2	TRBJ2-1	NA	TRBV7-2	CASSSNGARTSGYNEQFF	TGTGCCAGCAGCTCTAATGGGGCGAGGACTAGCGGCTACAATGAGCAGTTCTTC
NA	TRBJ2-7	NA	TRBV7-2	CASKRQSEQAYEQYF	TGTGCCAGCAAGCGACAATCCGAACAGGCCTACGAGCAGTACTTC
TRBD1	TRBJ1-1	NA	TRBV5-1	CASSGQGMNTEAFF	TGCGCCAGCAGCGGACAGGGTATGAACACTGAAGCTTTCTTT
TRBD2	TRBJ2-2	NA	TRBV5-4	CASSRAGGNTGELFF	TGTGCCAGCAGCCGAGCGGGGGGGAACACCGGGGAGCTGTTTTTT
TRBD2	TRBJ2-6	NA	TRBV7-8	CASSVIAGGTSGASVLTF	TGTGCCAGCAGCGTCATAGCGGGGGGTACCTCTGGGGCCAGCGTCCTGACTTTC
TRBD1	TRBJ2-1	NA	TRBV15	CATSRDTPGQGINEQFF	TGTGCCACCAGCAGAGATACCCCGGGACAGGGCATCAATGAGCAGTTCTTC
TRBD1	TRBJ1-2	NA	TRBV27	CASRAVDREIGGYTF	TGTGCCAGCAGGGCAGTGGACAGGGAAATTGGGGGCTACACCTTC
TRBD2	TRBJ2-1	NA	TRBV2	CASSEGSGGAIEQFF	TGTGCCAGCAGTGAAGGGAGCGGGGGGGCCATTGAGCAGTTCTTC
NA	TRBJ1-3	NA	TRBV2	CASRGLEEGTIYF	TGTGCCAGCCGGGGCCTTGAGGAGGGCACCATATATTTT
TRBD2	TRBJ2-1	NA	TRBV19	CASSKTSGGAYNEQFF	TGTGCCAGTAGTAAAACTAGCGGGGGAGCCTATAATGAGCAGTTCTTC
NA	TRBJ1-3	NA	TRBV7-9	CASSWSSGNTIYF	TGTGCCAGCAGCTGGAGCTCTGGAAACACCATATATTTT
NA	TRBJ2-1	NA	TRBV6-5	CASSSHSDSNNEQFF	TGTGCCAGCAGTTCCCACTCCGACTCCAACAATGAGCAGTTCTTC
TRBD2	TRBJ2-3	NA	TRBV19	CASSWTSGGWADTQYF	TGTGCCAGTAGTTGGACTAGCGGGGGGTGGGCAGATACGCAGTATTTT
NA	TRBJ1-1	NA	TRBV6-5	CASDAQTGMNTEAFF	TGTGCCAGCGATGCCCAGACAGGAATGAACACTGAAGCTTTCTTT
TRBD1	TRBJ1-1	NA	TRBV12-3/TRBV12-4	CASSRQGGTEAFF	TGTGCCAGCAGCCGACAGGGTGGCACTGAAGCTTTCTTT
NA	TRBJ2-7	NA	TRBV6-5	CASSYYVGVSYEQYF	TGTGCCAGCAGTTACTACGTGGGAGTCTCCTACGAGCAGTACTTC
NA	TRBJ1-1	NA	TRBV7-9	CASSLVPAFF	TGTGCCAGCAGCTTAGTTCCGGCTTTCTTT
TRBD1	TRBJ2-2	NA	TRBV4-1	CASSPDRVTGELFF	TGCGCCAGCAGCCCGGACAGGGTTACCGGGGAGCTGTTTTTT